The rows below give T cell receptor beta chains drawn from one sample of a study of OX40 agonist ivuxolimab in advanced cancers. Method: immunoSEQ multiplex PCR; TCRdb's copy keeps in-frame clones and lacks some. There are just under 80,000 clones in the sample; 70% to 90% occur only once, and 25% lies in the top ten. The starting material was CD4+ or CD8+ T cells sorted from blood, obtained in a trial of the OX40 agonist ivuxolimab. These receptors came from an adult with an advanced solid tumor such as melanoma, head and neck, liver or kidney cancer. The CDR3 runs from the conserved cysteine through the conserved F or W. The order of the fields is J gene, clone size, D gene, V gene, CDR3 protein, CDR3 DNA. A D gene is named only where the DNA matches it firmly. Rows may omit the clone size; those that give it use once, few, many or a size class.

>TRBJ1-5|NA|NA|TRBV18
CASFDSINQPQHF
TGTGCCAGCTTCGACAGCATCAATCAGCCCCAGCATTTT
>TRBJ2-6|NA|NA|TRBV4-3
CASSHDSGGANVLTF
TGCGCCAGCAGCCACGACAGTGGTGGGGCCAACGTCCTGACTTTC
>TRBJ2-1|NA|NA|TRBV6-6
CASSQEDSSYNEQFF
TGTGCCAGCAGTCAGGAGGACAGCTCCTACAATGAGCAGTTCTTC
>TRBJ2-3|NA|TRBD2|TRBV6-5
CASSYELAGVGDTQYF
TGTGCCAGCAGTTACGAACTAGCGGGAGTAGGGGATACGCAGTATTTT
>TRBJ2-1|NA|TRBD2|TRBV23-1
CASSQSPSGRSDEQFF
TGCGCCAGCAGTCAATCGCCTAGCGGGAGGAGCGATGAGCAGTTCTTC
>TRBJ2-1|once|TRBD1|TRBV19
CASWTGGGGAREQFF
TGTGCCAGCTGGACAGGGGGCGGCGGAGCACGGGAGCAGTTCTTC
>TRBJ1-2|NA|NA|TRBV5-4
CASSPGPSSNYGYTF
TGTGCCAGCAGCCCGGGTCCCAGCTCTAACTATGGCTACACCTTC
>TRBJ2-2|NA|TRBD2|TRBV11-3
CASQGSSGGLSGELFF
TGTGCCAGCCAAGGGTCTAGCGGGGGCTTATCCGGGGAGCTGTTTTTT
>TRBJ2-7|once|TRBD2|TRBV19
CASSIVAGVSYEQYF
TGTGCCAGTAGTATAGTAGCGGGAGTTTCCTACGAGCAGTACTTC
>TRBJ2-1|NA|NA|TRBV6-1
CASSDVTKNEQFF
TGTGCCAGCAGTGATGTGACTAAAAATGAGCAGTTCTTC
>TRBJ2-2|NA|NA|TRBV4-1
CASSPRTSSRSNTGELFF
TGCGCCAGCAGCCCAAGGACCAGCAGTCGATCAAACACCGGGGAGCTGTTTTTT
>TRBJ1-1|NA|NA|TRBV6-5
CASSVLPGNTEAFF
TGTGCCAGCAGCGTTTTACCGGGGAACACTGAAGCTTTCTTT
>TRBJ2-4|NA|NA|TRBV30
CAWSVPSLGAAIQYF
TGTGCCTGGAGTGTACCCTCCCTGGGGGCAGCCATTCAGTACTTC
>TRBJ2-3|NA|TRBD2|TRBV18
CASSPPEAGSTDTQYF
TGTGCCAGCTCACCACCTGAAGCGGGGAGCACAGATACGCAGTATTTT
>TRBJ2-1|NA|TRBD1|TRBV5-4
CASSPRTGGSYNEQFF
TGTGCCAGCAGCCCCCGGACAGGGGGTTCCTACAATGAGCAGTTCTTC
>TRBJ1-1|NA|TRBD1|TRBV25-1
CASSPHTGQGNTEAFF
TGTGCCAGCAGTCCGCACACAGGACAGGGGAACACTGAAGCTTTCTTT
>TRBJ2-7|NA|TRBD1|TRBV4-1
CASSLGGQGASEQYF
TGCGCCAGCAGCCTGGGAGGACAGGGGGCTAGCGAGCAGTACTTC
>TRBJ1-2|once|NA|TRBV30
CAWSDYYGYTF
TGTGCCTGGAGTGATTACTATGGCTACACCTTC
>TRBJ2-2|NA|NA|TRBV21-1
CASSEGLAVTNTGELFF
TGTGCCAGCAGCGAGGGACTAGCGGTTACCAACACCGGGGAGCTGTTTTTT
>TRBJ2-6|NA|NA|TRBV2
CASSRTISSGANVLTF
TGTGCCAGCAGTCGGACAATTTCCTCTGGGGCCAACGTCCTGACTTTC
>TRBJ1-5|NA|NA|TRBV9
CASSVGAGYSNQPQHF
TGTGCCAGCAGCGTAGGGGCCGGTTATAGCAATCAGCCCCAGCATTTT
>TRBJ2-5|NA|TRBD1|TRBV11-2
CASSSQGARETQYF
TGTGCCAGCAGCTCCCAGGGGGCCCGTGAGACCCAGTACTTC
>TRBJ1-2|once|NA|TRBV9
CASSVAPGTYGYTF
TGTGCCAGCAGCGTAGCCCCTGGGACCTATGGCTACACCTTC
>TRBJ2-7|NA|NA|TRBV13
CASSSLGDSPYEQYF
TGTGCCAGCAGTTCTTTGGGGGACTCACCCTACGAGCAGTACTTC
>TRBJ2-3|NA|TRBD2|TRBV7-7
CASSPTTSGRGDTQYF
TGTGCCAGCAGCCCTACGACTAGCGGGAGGGGAGATACGCAGTATTTT
>TRBJ2-7|NA|NA|TRBV19
CASSIWEAGSYEQYF
TGTGCCAGTAGTATATGGGAGGCAGGGTCCTACGAGCAGTACTTC
>TRBJ1-2|NA|NA|TRBV7-9
CASSLGGGRRGYTF
TGTGCCAGCAGCTTAGGTGGGGGTCGTCGAGGCTACACCTTC
>TRBJ1-2|NA|TRBD1|TRBV2
CASAGQGASYGYTF
TGTGCCAGCGCGGGACAGGGGGCCTCCTATGGCTACACCTTC
>TRBJ2-2|NA|NA|TRBV19
CARSQAIANTGELFF
TGTGCCAGATCGCAGGCGATAGCGAACACCGGGGAGCTGTTTTTT
>TRBJ2-1|NA|NA|TRBV2
CASKPGLASSYNEQFF
TGTGCCAGCAAACCGGGACTCGCAAGCTCCTACAATGAGCAGTTCTTC
>TRBJ2-7|NA|NA|TRBV5-6
CANSFLTNRPYEQYF
TGTGCCAACAGCTTTCTTACAAACCGCCCCTACGAGCAGTACTTC
>TRBJ1-1|many|NA|TRBV7-8
CASSSTGPGAEAFF
TGTGCCAGCAGCTCTACCGGACCCGGCGCTGAAGCTTTCTTT
>TRBJ2-5|NA|NA|TRBV4-1
CASSPRGGETQYF
TGCGCCAGCAGCCCGAGGGGGGGTGAGACCCAGTACTTC
>TRBJ1-2|few|TRBD1|TRBV19
CASSTRQGRSGYGYTF
TGTGCCAGTAGTACCCGACAGGGGCGTTCGGGCTATGGCTACACCTTC
>TRBJ2-5|NA|NA|TRBV18
CASSPPGQETQYF
TGTGCCAGCTCACCACCAGGTCAAGAGACCCAGTACTTC
>TRBJ1-3|few|NA|TRBV7-2
CASSRGGGNGNTIYF
TGTGCCAGCAGCCGAGGTGGGGGGAACGGAAACACCATATATTTT
>TRBJ2-6|NA|TRBD2|TRBV5-1
CASSPGTTSSGANVLTF
TGCGCCAGCAGTCCCGGGACTACGAGCTCTGGGGCCAACGTCCTGACTTTC
>TRBJ1-1|NA|NA|TRBV18
CASSYRGGRTTEAFF
TGTGCCAGCTCCTACCGAGGGGGGAGGACCACTGAAGCTTTCTTT
>TRBJ1-1|few|NA|TRBV30
CAWTLQDRPEAFF
TGTGCCTGGACCTTACAGGATCGCCCTGAAGCTTTCTTT
>TRBJ1-5|NA|NA|TRBV6-1
CASSEGGGLQPQHF
TGTGCCAGCAGTGAAGGTGGTGGTCTTCAGCCCCAGCATTTT
>TRBJ1-4|NA|NA|TRBV7-9
CASSYGPSTNEKLFF
TGTGCCAGCAGCTACGGGCCTTCAACTAATGAAAAACTGTTTTTT
>TRBJ2-1|NA|NA|TRBV9
CASSPSYNEQFF
TGTGCCAGCAGCCCCAGTTACAATGAGCAGTTCTTC
>TRBJ2-1|NA|NA|TRBV30
CAWGGGMGYNEQFF
TGTGCCTGGGGGGGCGGGATGGGCTACAATGAGCAGTTCTTC
>TRBJ1-2|NA|NA|TRBV6-4
CATHLSRGRANYGYTF
TGTGCCACCCACCTTTCCCGAGGCAGAGCTAACTATGGCTACACCTTC
>TRBJ2-5|few|TRBD2|TRBV5-4
CASSMLLAGRWDETQYF
TGTGCCAGCAGCATGCTCCTAGCGGGGAGATGGGACGAGACCCAGTACTTC
>TRBJ1-3|NA|NA|TRBV30
CAWSVHAGRSGNTIYF
TGTGCCTGGAGTGTACACGCAGGCCGCTCTGGAAACACCATATATTTT
>TRBJ1-5|NA|NA|TRBV7-2
CASSVESGYSNQPQHF
TGTGCCAGCAGCGTAGAATCGGGATATAGCAATCAGCCCCAGCATTTT
>TRBJ2-7|NA|TRBD2|TRBV6-5
CATLLAGVKSEQYF
TGTGCCACCCTTCTAGCGGGAGTTAAGTCCGAGCAGTACTTC
>TRBJ1-2|NA|NA|TRBV4-1
CASSQGGSGAYGYTF
TGCGCCAGCAGCCAAGGTGGCTCTGGGGCCTATGGCTACACCTTC
>TRBJ1-2|NA|NA|TRBV30
CAWSPVAVLRGYTF
TGTGCCTGGAGTCCGGTGGCGGTATTGCGCGGCTACACCTTC
>TRBJ2-3|NA|NA|TRBV19
CATTQGGAHADTQYF
TGTGCCACTACGCAAGGGGGGGCCCACGCAGATACGCAGTATTTT
>TRBJ2-7|NA|NA|TRBV6-5
CASSLYRDVDSYEQYF
TGTGCCAGCAGTTTATACCGGGACGTGGACTCCTACGAGCAGTACTTC
>TRBJ1-2|NA|NA|TRBV5-4
CASSSGTGTNYGYTF
TGTGCCAGCAGCTCAGGGACGGGGACTAACTATGGCTACACCTTC
>TRBJ1-2|NA|NA|TRBV5-4
CASSFSTDYGYTF
TGTGCCAGCAGTTTCTCGACGGACTATGGCTACACCTTC
>TRBJ2-5|NA|NA|TRBV29-1
CSVGTGPETQYF
TGCAGCGTTGGCACAGGGCCAGAGACCCAGTACTTC
>TRBJ2-7|NA|NA|TRBV19
CASSIPQGIWFCEQYF
TGTGCCAGTAGTATACCCCAGGGGATATGGTTCTGCGAGCAGTACTTC